One T cell receptor beta chain is described in this entry. This entry belongs to a study of blood T cell repertoires in COVID-19. Study information: Samples representing acute and convalescent COVID-19 were sourced from the United States, Italy and Spain. Nucleic acid was either cDNA or gDNA, and it came from T cells, B-cell-depleted T cells, or PBMCs.

In the source study's methods: Amplification of reference gene primers was used by the study to estimate nucleated cell counts. Assay: immunoSEQ multiplex PCR; the TCRdb copy retains only in-frame clones and omits some. For V, J and clone size, that table is used; D and trimming come from the DNA. The data contain approximately 200,000 clones, roughly nine tenths of them singletons. Per germline, CDR1 GTSNPN and CDR2 SVGIG (reference sequence). The CDR3 is made up of 14 amino acids. The V end was cut by 2 bases, the J end by 0 bases, with 8 bases between. This receptor was taken from a man aged 40-50 years with active or convalescent COVID-19. The specimen was peripheral blood. This sequence joins TRBV30 and TRBJ1-3, with a tentative D call TRBD1 (6 bases). The CDR3 DNA follows: TGTGCCTGGAGTACAGGGAACTCTGGAAACACCATATATTTT. Its translation: CAWSTGNSGNTIYF.